The T cell receptor (beta chain) described here comes from a study of cytomegalovirus exposure and HLA in healthy donors. Germline assignment: CDR1 SGHTA and CDR2 FQGNSA. Trimming left V 2 bases short and J 2 bases short, with 7 bases between. This CDR3 has 14 residues. Primers included in the PCR were 60 Vbeta and 13 Jbeta primers. Some clones are missing from TCRdb's copy, which holds only in-frame ones; the method was immunoSEQ multiplex PCR. Here the sample spans around 130,000 clones, over 70% being singletons. This sequence originates from a woman between 35 and 50 years old in good health and CMV-seronegative. The J gene is TRBJ2-4, the V gene TRBV7-2; D unresolved. The specimen sequenced was PBMCs. The CDR3 bases are TGTGCCAGCAGCTTACCCTTGTCCAAAAACATTCAGTACTTC. Amino acids: CASSLPLSKNIQYF. Filled out from reference TRBV7-2 and TRBJ2-4, the complete variable domain reads GAGVSQSPSNKVTEKGKDVELRCDPISGHTALYWYRQSLGQGLEFLIYFQGNSAPDKSGLPSDRFSAERTGGSVSTLTIQRTQQEDSAVYLCASSLPLSKNIQYFGAGTRLSVL.